This T cell receptor (beta chain) was obtained from a study of CD8 T cells in Susac syndrome. The CDR3 is 15 amino acids. V lost 2 bases to trimming and J lost 6 bases; unmatched junction nucleotides: 7. Germline V CDR1 and CDR2: SGHVS, FQNEAQ. Note on this clonotype: Antigen: not known.

When the RNA was reverse transcribed, random hexamers were used with an input of roughly 0.5 to 1 ug. immunoSEQ multiplex PCR amplified TCR beta CDR3 across 54 Vbeta, 13 Jbeta. Using its own MiXCR run on the immunoSEQ multiplex PCR reads, TCRdb lists one record per CDR3 protein. The table has 150,000 to 160,000 distinct CDR3 sequences, 95% to 96% seen once; the top ten hold 0.14% to 0.15%. Sequencing of TCR beta was carried out in blood CD8+ and CD4+ T cells. Whole-study results and caveats: The study recognized that the number of individuals in its TCR sequencing and HLA analysis was relatively small.

The material sequenced was CD8+ T cells from PBMCs. The receptor was isolated from a human donor with multiple sclerosis. The chain combines TRBV7-8 with TRBJ2-7, with TRBD1 matching 10 bases. Here the CDR3 DNA reads TGTGCCAGCAGCTTAAAGGGACAGGGGCTCTCCGAGCAGTACTTC. Protein: CASSLKGQGLSEQYF.